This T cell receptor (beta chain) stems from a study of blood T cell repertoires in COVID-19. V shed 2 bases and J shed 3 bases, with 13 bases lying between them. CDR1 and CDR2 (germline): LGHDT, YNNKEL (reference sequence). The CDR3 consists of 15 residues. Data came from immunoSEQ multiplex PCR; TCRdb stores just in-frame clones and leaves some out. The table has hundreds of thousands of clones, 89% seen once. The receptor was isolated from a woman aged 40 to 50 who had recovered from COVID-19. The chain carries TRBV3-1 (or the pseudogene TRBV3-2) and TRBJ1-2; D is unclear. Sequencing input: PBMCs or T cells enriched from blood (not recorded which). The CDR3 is CASSQNPSPDYGYTF. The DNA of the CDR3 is TGTGCCAGCAGCCAAAACCCAAGCCCCGACTATGGCTACACCTTC.